This TCR beta chain was sequenced in a study of cytomegalovirus exposure and HLA in healthy donors. Study outcomes and limitations: DRB1 had the most TCR associations and HLA-C the fewest, a later analysis found, with rates varying by HLA locus.

Points on this clone: Antigen unknown.

Unrecorded immune exposure was likely among donors, who were nominally healthy when sampled. PCR employed 60 Vbeta and 13 Jbeta primers. TCRdb's table, derived via immunoSEQ multiplex PCR, lists solely in-frame clones and lacks some. Counted here are 90,000 to 150,000 clones, approximately 74% occurring once; the ten biggest clones make up roughly 12%. Sequencing input: PBMCs. This sequence was found in a woman in her forties or fifties in good health and CMV-seropositive.

DNA of the CDR3: TGTGCCTGGAGTATGGGGACAGGGAAGGATGAAAAACTGTTTTTT. Residues: CAWSMGTGKDEKLFF. The J gene is TRBJ1-4, the V gene TRBV30; 9 positions agree with TRBD1. The germline CDR1 and CDR2 sequences are GTSNPN and SVGIG (reference sequence). The V and J ends lost 2 bases and 6 bases, in that order; junction bases with no gene match: 7. The CDR3 totals 15 residues.